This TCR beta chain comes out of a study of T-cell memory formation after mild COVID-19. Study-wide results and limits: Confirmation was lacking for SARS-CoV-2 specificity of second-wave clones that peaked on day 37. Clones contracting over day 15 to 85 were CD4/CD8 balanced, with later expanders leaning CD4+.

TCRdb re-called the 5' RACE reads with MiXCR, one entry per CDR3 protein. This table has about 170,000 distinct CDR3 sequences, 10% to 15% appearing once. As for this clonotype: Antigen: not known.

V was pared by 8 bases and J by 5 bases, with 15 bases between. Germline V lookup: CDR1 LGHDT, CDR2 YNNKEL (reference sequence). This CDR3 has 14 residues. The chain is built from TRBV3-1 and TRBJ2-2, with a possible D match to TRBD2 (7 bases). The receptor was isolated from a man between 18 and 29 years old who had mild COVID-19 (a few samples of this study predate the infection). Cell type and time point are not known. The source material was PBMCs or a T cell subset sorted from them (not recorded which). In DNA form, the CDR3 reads TGTGCCAGCGGGGGGGCTTCGAGGACCGGGGAGCTGTTTTTT. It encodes CASGGASRTGELFF.